Following are 30 T cell receptor beta chains from one sample sequenced in a study of blood T cell repertoires in COVID-19. Here immunoSEQ multiplex PCR was the method, and the copy in TCRdb shows in-frame clones only, minus some. Of about 310,000 clones in the sample, around 87% were seen once. The material sequenced was peripheral blood. These receptors were obtained from a man between 50 and 59 years old with active or convalescent COVID-19.

In its sample, this clone was seen once. V and J are TRBV19 and TRBJ1-5, with D perhaps TRBD1 (5 bases). CDR1 is LNHDA and CDR2 is SQIVND in the germline V gene (reference sequence). Between the trimmed V and J ends, which lost 4 bases and 0 bases, there was a span of 16 bases. The CDR3 has 17 residues. CDR3 loop: CASSTLLGGNSNQPQHF. DNA for the CDR3: TGTGCCAGTAGTACCCTTCTTGGGGGGAATAGCAATCAGCCCCAGCATTTT.

The chain links TRBV7-2 to TRBJ2-5; 7 bases fit TRBD2. The germline V gene has CDR1 SGHTA and CDR2 FQGNSA. CDR3 length equals 16 residues. V lost 5 bases and J lost 0; bases outside the gene matches: 9. CDR3 coding DNA: TGTGCCAGCAGCGGAGCGGGACTGCCCGACCAAGAGACCCAGTACTTC. This codes for CASSGAGLPDQETQYF.

The rearrangement links TRBV7-2 to TRBJ2-3, with 8 bases fitting TRBD2. V lost 4 bases to trimming and J lost 8 bases; unmatched junction nucleotides: 11. This CDR3 comprises 15 residues. Germline V gene sequence: CDR1 SGHTA, CDR2 FQGNSA. The CDR3 spells CASSSTGTSGLTQYF. In nucleotides, the CDR3 is TGTGCCAGCAGCTCCACCGGGACTAGTGGGCTTACGCAGTATTTT.

Turning to this clone: This specimen includes other DNA sequences encoding the same CDR3. This sequence joins TRBV7-8 and TRBJ2-7, with D possibly TRBD1 on 6 matching bases. Germline V gene lookup returns CDR1 SGHVS and CDR2 FQNEAQ. There are 12 residues in the CDR3. V was shortened by 3 bases and J by 4 bases, with 7 bases between the two germline ends. DNA for the CDR3: TGTGCCAGCAGCTTCACAGGGTACGAGCAGTACTTC. As protein: CASSFTGYEQYF.

This clone occurred once. This sequence joins TRBV5-1 and TRBJ1-3; TRBD1 matches at 9 bases. The germline V gene encodes CDR1 SGHRS and CDR2 YFSETQ. The length of the CDR3 is 18 residues. V trimming: 4 bases; J trimming: 4 bases; junction bases outside the gene matches: 15. CDR3 in DNA: TGCGCCAGCAGCCGGGTCGGAGGGACAGGGTCCAGAGGAAACACCATATATTTT. This sequence encodes CASSRVGGTGSRGNTIYF.

The chain carries TRBV28 and TRBJ1-6; 9 bases fit TRBD1. The CDR3 length is 16 residues. V shed 3 bases and J 7 bases; nucleotides not matched to a gene: 7. The germline V gene has CDR1 MDHEN and CDR2 SYDVKM. This CDR3 is CASSFRDRAFNSPLHF. Here the CDR3 DNA reads TGTGCCAGCAGTTTTAGGGACAGGGCCTTCAATTCACCCCTCCACTTT.

J is TRBJ2-3 and V is TRBV29-1, with D maybe TRBD1 (5 bases). The CDR3 consists of 13 residues. The V gene lost 3 bases and the J gene lost 4 bases, with 11 bases spanning the gap. The V gene's germline CDR1 is SQVTM and CDR2 ANQGSEA. CDR3 sequence reads: CSVDRAVADTQYF. The CDR3 DNA reads as TGCAGCGTTGACAGGGCAGTAGCAGATACGCAGTATTTT.

In its sample, this clone was seen a few times. The gene calls are TRBV9 and TRBJ2-5; the D is unclear. With 1 base removed from V and 2 bases from J, the gap between germline ends came to 6 bases. CDR1 is SGDLS, CDR2 YYNGEE, per germline. This CDR3 spans 13 amino acids. This chain's CDR3 is CASSVSLQETQYF. CDR3 DNA: TGTGCCAGCAGCGTAAGCCTACAAGAGACCCAGTACTTC. The entire variable domain, with the rest obtained from reference TRBV9 and TRBJ2-5, is as follows: DSGVTQTPKHLITATGQRVTLRCSPRSGDLSVYWYQQSLDQGLQFLIQYYNGEERAKGNILERFSAQQFPDLHSELNLSSLELGDSALYFCASSVSLQETQYFGPGTRLLVL.

Comments on this clone: Other DNA sequences in the sample encode the same CDR3. The J gene is TRBJ2-3, the V gene TRBV28; the D gene is possibly TRBD2 (6 bases). The CDR3 consists of 13 residues. Germline V gives CDR1 MDHEN, CDR2 SYDVKM. V was pared by 5 bases and J by 4 bases, with 10 bases between. Here the CDR3 DNA reads TGTGCCAGCAGTCGCCCGGGGGCAGATACGCAGTATTTT. Translated: CASSRPGADTQYF.

The gene calls are TRBV18 and TRBJ1-5; TRBD1 might be the D (5 bases). The CDR3 is 16 residues long. CDR1 is KGHSH, CDR2 LQKENI, per germline. V lost 3 bases and J lost 6, with 18 bases in between. This CDR3 reads CASSPPGAGRGQPQHF. The DNA for the CDR3 is TGTGCCAGCTCACCTCCTGGCGCGGGGCGAGGTCAGCCCCAGCATTTT. The full variable domain, rest sourced from reference TRBV18 and TRBJ1-5, is NAGVMQNPRHLVRRRGQEARLRCSPMKGHSHVYWYRQLPEEGLKFMVYLQKENIIDESGMPKERFSAEFPKEGPSILRIQQVVRGDSAAYFCASSPPGAGRGQPQHFGDGTRLSIL.

CDR3: CSVEEVRDRGEKLFF. Written as DNA, the CDR3 is TGCAGCGTTGAAGAAGTGAGGGACAGGGGTGAAAAACTGTTTTTT. The chain joins TRBV29-1 to TRBJ1-4; 10 bases are a match to TRBD1. The CDR3 is made up of 15 amino acids. J gave up 7 bases and V 0 bases, and 5 bases lay outside the gene matches. The germline gives CDR1 SQVTM, CDR2 ANQGSEA.

The J gene is TRBJ2-7, the V gene TRBV2, with D possibly matching TRBD2 (6 bases). Germline V gene data show CDR1 as SNHLY and CDR2 as FYNNEI. The CDR3 has 14 residues. The V and J ends lost 5 bases and 2 bases respectively, with 13 bases between them. CDR3 region: CASSPGLATYEQYF. The CDR3 DNA sequence: TGTGCCAGCAGTCCGGGACTCGCGACCTACGAGCAGTACTTC.

This rearrangement joins TRBV7-9 to TRBJ2-3, with 11 bases lining up with TRBD2. Per the germline V gene, CDR1 is SEHNR and CDR2 is FQNEAQ (reference sequence). V was pared by 5 bases and J by 4 bases, with 5 bases of the junction left unmatched. The CDR3 loop spans 15 amino acids. CDR3 nucleotide sequence: TGTGCCAGCAGCCGATCGGGACTAGCGGCAGATACGCAGTATTTT. Translating gives CASSRSGLAADTQYF. Full variable domain (rest looked up from reference TRBV7-9 and TRBJ2-3): DTGVSQNPRHKITKRGQNVTFRCDPISEHNRLYWYRQTLGQGPEFLTYFQNEAQLEKSRLLSDRFSAERPKGSFSTLEIQRTEQGDSAMYLCASSRSGLAADTQYFGPGTRLTVL.

The chain uses TRBV30 and TRBJ1-1, with D possibly being TRBD1 (5 bases). This CDR3 has 14 amino acids. Per germline, CDR1 GTSNPN and CDR2 SVGIG (reference sequence). Trimming shortened V by 5 bases and J by 0 bases, and 13 bases separated the two germline ends. CDR3 nucleotides: TGTGCCTGGCCTTGGGGCGCCGTGAACACTGAAGCTTTCTTT. This gives the protein CAWPWGAVNTEAFF.

CDR3 sequence (DNA): TGTGCCAGCAGCTCGGACAGCGCAGTTGGCTACACCTTC. Translated, it gives CASSSDSAVGYTF. The chain has TRBV7-9 and TRBJ1-2; weak D call: TRBD1 (6 bases). CDR1 SEHNR and CDR2 FQNEAQ come from the germline V gene (reference sequence). The germline V and J ends were trimmed by 4 bases and 7 bases, with 13 bases remaining between them. The CDR3 runs to 13 residues.

This rearrangement joins TRBV27 to TRBJ2-7; TRBD2 matches at 12 bases. This CDR3 contains 16 residues. Germline-derived CDR1 and CDR2 are MNHEY and SMNVEV (reference sequence). Trimming took 2 bases from V and 1 from J; bases not matched to a gene: 3. CDR3 in amino acids: CASSLTGTSGSYEQYF. In DNA, the CDR3 is TGTGCCAGCAGTTTAACCGGGACTAGCGGGTCCTACGAGCAGTACTTC.

The chain combines TRBV5-1 with TRBJ1-2; D unresolved. Per germline, CDR1 SGHRS and CDR2 YFSETQ. The CDR3 loop spans 15 amino acids. Trimming took off 0 bases at V and 3 bases at J, with 12 bases between the two ends. The CDR3 protein is CASSLGHPEDYGYTF. The CDR3 nucleotides are TGCGCCAGCAGCTTGGGACACCCAGAAGACTATGGCTACACCTTC.

The chain uses TRBV27 and TRBJ2-2; tentatively, D is TRBD2 (6 bases). Germline V gene lookup returns CDR1 MNHEY and CDR2 SMNVEV (reference sequence). V was cut by 6 bases and J by 2 bases, with 22 bases left in between. The CDR3 is 18 residues long. CDR3 amino acids: CASSIGRGSWANTGELFF. CDR3 sequence (DNA): TGTGCCAGCAGCATCGGGCGGGGTTCGTGGGCAAACACCGGGGAGCTGTTTTTT.

The chain carries TRBV29-1 and TRBJ2-1, with 12 bases lining up with TRBD2. This CDR3 is built from 18 residues. CDR1 is SQVTM and CDR2 is ANQGSEA in the germline V gene. V was pared by 4 bases and J by 0 bases, with 10 bases of the junction left unmatched. CDR3 coding DNA: TGCAGCGTTGGAGTCCTAGCGGGGGGGAGGAGCTCCTACAATGAGCAGTTCTTC. This encodes CSVGVLAGGRSSYNEQFF.

This clone was found once. This chain connects TRBV7-3 to TRBJ2-1; possible D gene TRBD1, 5 bases. Trimming removed 5 bases from V and 14 bases from J, with 19 bases in between. The germline gives CDR1 SGHTA, CDR2 FQGTGA. The CDR3 totals 13 residues. The CDR3 nucleotides are TGTGCCAGCAGCCCATCTCCGGGCCCAGGGAAGTTCTTC. Translating it yields CASSPSPGPGKFF. Complete variable domain (other parts from reference TRBV7-3 and TRBJ2-1): GAGVSQTPSNKVTEKGKYVELRCDPISGHTALYWYRQSLGQGPEFLIYFQGTGAADDSGLPNDRFFAVRPEGSVSTLKIQRTERGDSAVYLCASSPSPGPGKFFGPGTRLTVL.

The chain joins TRBV19 to TRBJ1-3; 9 bases map to TRBD1. V dropped 10 bases and J dropped 2; count of bases not matched to a gene: 9. Germline V CDR1 and CDR2: LNHDA, SQIVND (reference sequence). This CDR3 has 15 amino acids. CDR3 loop: CATRKWDRAGNTIYF. Written as DNA, the CDR3 is TGTGCCACTAGAAAGTGGGACAGGGCTGGAAACACCATATATTTT.

The rearrangement uses TRBV4-3 and TRBJ1-6, with a tentative D call TRBD1 (5 bases). V was shortened by 3 bases and J by 13 bases, with 10 bases between the two germline ends. This CDR3 comprises 12 residues. CDR1 is LGHNA and CDR2 is YSLEER in the germline V gene. This CDR3 reads CASSHLGQPLHF. The CDR3 nucleotides are TGCGCCAGCAGCCATCTGGGGCAGCCCCTCCACTTT.

V is TRBV5-4 and J is TRBJ1-1, with D possibly TRBD1 on 5 matching bases. CDR1 and CDR2 from the germline V gene are SGHNT and YYREEE (reference sequence). Trimming stripped 5 bases from V and 0 bases from J, with 14 bases between. The CDR3 is 15 residues long. The DNA of the CDR3 is TGTGCCAGCAGTTCTGCAGGGAACATGAACACTGAAGCTTTCTTT. It specifies CASSSAGNMNTEAFF.

The J gene is TRBJ2-7, the V gene TRBV7-9; 10 bases match TRBD1. CDR3 length: 16 amino acids. The V gene end was trimmed by 3 bases and the J gene end by 6 bases; junction bases not matched to a gene: 11. Looked up from germline, CDR1 is SEHNR and CDR2 is FQNEAQ (reference sequence). DNA for the CDR3: TGTGCCAGCAGCTTCCCGCGGACAGGGGGGACCTCCGAGCAGTACTTC. Translated, it gives CASSFPRTGGTSEQYF.

The chain uses TRBV28 and TRBJ1-6; D remains ambiguous. V was pared by 6 bases and J by 6 bases, with 12 bases between. CDR1 and CDR2 from the germline V gene are MDHEN and SYDVKM. This CDR3 spans 14 amino acids. The CDR3 spells CASSGGLSNSPLHF. The CDR3 nucleotides are TGTGCCAGCAGCGGCGGGTTGAGTAATTCACCCCTCCACTTT.

The chain recombines TRBV7-8 with TRBJ2-1; TRBD1 agrees at 9 bases. With 5 bases clipped from V and 0 bases from J, the junction kept 8 bases outside the gene matches. The germline CDR1 and CDR2 sequences are SGHVS and FQNEAQ. The CDR3 contains 17 residues. The CDR3 loop reads CASSLGQGSGSYNEQFF. The CDR3, as DNA: TGTGCCAGCAGCCTTGGACAGGGGTCGGGCTCCTACAATGAGCAGTTCTTC.

As to this clone: Distinct nucleotide sequences in the sample also encode this CDR3. The CDR3 sequence: CASSLGQGTGYTF. CDR3 nucleotide sequence: TGTGCCAGCAGTTTAGGGCAGGGTACAGGCTACACCTTC. The chain has TRBV12-3 or TRBV12-4 and TRBJ1-2; TRBD1 might be the D (5 bases). The V gene lost 1 base and the J gene lost 8 bases, with 11 bases spanning the gap. This CDR3 has 13 amino acids.

The V gene is TRBV15, the J gene TRBJ1-2, with D maybe TRBD1 (6 bases). The CDR3 spans 16 residues. Germline V gene lookup returns CDR1 LNHNV and CDR2 YYDKDF (reference sequence). V lost 0 bases and J lost 0, with 11 bases in between. CDR3 protein: CATSRDLGGTNYGYTF. The DNA of the CDR3 is TGTGCCACCAGCAGAGATCTTGGGGGCACTAACTATGGCTACACCTTC.

The V and J genes are TRBV4-1 and TRBJ2-2, with 9 bases lining up with TRBD2. With 0 bases clipped from V and 6 bases from J, the junction kept 14 bases outside the gene matches. CDR3 length equals 19 residues. Germline CDR1 reads MGHRA; CDR2 reads YSYEKL. CDR3 DNA sequence: TGCGCCAGCAGCCAAGAACCCTATAGGAGCGGGGGGAGGTCCGGGGAGCTGTTTTTT. Its translation: CASSQEPYRSGGRSGELFF.

This clone occurred once. V is TRBV18 and J is TRBJ1-3; no firm D call. Germline values: CDR1 KGHSH, CDR2 LQKENI. This CDR3 has 14 residues. V lost 2 bases, J lost 1 base, and 6 bases lay in between. The CDR3 nucleotides read TGTGCCAGCTCACCAGAACAGTCTGGAAACACCATATATTTT. Its protein is CASSPEQSGNTIYF.